Sequencing of this T cell receptor beta chain was carried out in a study of identical twins. As concerns this clonotype: Its cognate antigen is unknown.

Findings of the study overall: Clonotypes of the beta chain that were abundant in cord blood carried fewer insertions (memory repertoires showed none).

TCRdb called the 5' RACE reads again in MiXCR, with one record for every CDR3 protein. The top ten hold 0.25% to 0.3% of the sample, which has more than 1.5 million distinct CDR3 sequences, under 35% seen once. The V gene's germline CDR1 is LNHNV and CDR2 YYDKDF (reference sequence). V was pared by 1 base and J by 1 base, with 7 bases between. This CDR3 is 14 amino acids long. V usage is TRBV15 and J usage is TRBJ2-5; D gene ambiguous. The sample consisted of cord blood. The TCR originated in a newborn girl in good health. The CDR3 coding sequence is TGTGCCACCAGCAGAGTCCCCGGCCAAGAGACCCAGTACTTC. Its translation: CATSRVPGQETQYF.